This T cell receptor beta chain is from a study of chemoradiotherapy in HPV16-positive cancers. Using immunoSEQ multiplex PCR, the repertoire was profiled, and TCRdb retains in-frame clones only, with some absent. Here the sample spans around 1,000 clones, around 77% being singletons. The germline gives CDR1 LNHDA, CDR2 SQIVND (reference sequence). Unmatched junction bases numbered 10, after V lost 3 bases and J lost 2 bases. The CDR3 consists of 16 residues. This chain connects TRBV19 to TRBJ2-7; 7 bases fit TRBD2. The sample here was tumor tissue, taken from a patient who underwent chemoradiotherapy. The sequence derives from a human donor with HPV-associated anogenital cancer. CDR3 coding DNA: TGTGCCAGTAGTATTTTTTCTAGCGGCCGCACCTACGAGCAGTACGTC. Encoded protein: CASSIFSSGRTYEQYV.